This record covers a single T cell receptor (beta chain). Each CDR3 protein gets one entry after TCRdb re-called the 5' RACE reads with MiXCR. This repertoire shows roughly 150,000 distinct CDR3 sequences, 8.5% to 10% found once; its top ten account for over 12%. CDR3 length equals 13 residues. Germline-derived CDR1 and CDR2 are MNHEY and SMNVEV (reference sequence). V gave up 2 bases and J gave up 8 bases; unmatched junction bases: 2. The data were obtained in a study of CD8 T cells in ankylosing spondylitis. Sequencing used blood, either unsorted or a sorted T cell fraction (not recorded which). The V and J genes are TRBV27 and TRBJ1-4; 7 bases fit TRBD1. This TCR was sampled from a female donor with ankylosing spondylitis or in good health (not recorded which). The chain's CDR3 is CASSLQGQEKLFF. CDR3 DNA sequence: TGTGCCAGCAGTTTACAGGGACAGGAAAAACTGTTTTTT.